Below are 20 T cell receptor beta chains sequenced from a single sample in a study of shared clonotypes between healthy human individuals. Sequenced by immunoSEQ multiplex PCR; TCRdb stores in-frame clones only, minus some. The repertoire holds over a million clones, with approximately 78% as singletons. Sequencing used memory CD4+ T cells from PBMCs. Subset described: CD45RA-negative fraction. These receptors were obtained from a man aged 18 to 29 in good health. Some clones in this sample may be carry-over from other donors' samples.

The V gene is TRBV19, the J gene TRBJ1-4; a possible D gene is TRBD1 (5 bases). The V and J ends lost 3 bases and 10 bases respectively, with 15 bases between them. Germline V CDR1 and CDR2: LNHDA, SQIVND (reference sequence). The CDR3 is made up of 14 amino acids. The DNA for the CDR3 is TGTGCCAGTAGTATTTCGACCCGGAGGGGAAAACTGTTTTTT. Translated: CASSISTRRGKLFF.

The chain joins TRBV5-4 to TRBJ2-2; 9 nucleotides match TRBD2. This CDR3 spans 16 amino acids. The germline gives CDR1 SGHNT, CDR2 YYREEE (reference sequence). V shed 5 bases, J shed 2 bases, and the junction held 7 bases outside the gene matches. In DNA, the CDR3 is TGTGCCAGCAGTACCCCGACTAGCGGTAACACCGGGGAGCTGTTTTTT. Amino acids: CASSTPTSGNTGELFF. The whole variable domain, filled in from reference TRBV5-4 and TRBJ2-2, reads ETGVTQSPTHLIKTRGQQVTLRCSSQSGHNTVSWYQQALGQGPQFIFQYYREEENGRGNFPPRFSGLQFPNYSSELNVNALELDDSALYLCASSTPTSGNTGELFFGEGSRLTVL.

This clone was picked up one time. This rearrangement joins TRBV29-1 to TRBJ1-2; D gene uncertain. The CDR3 is 12 amino acids. V dropped 3 bases and J dropped 7 bases, with 12 bases sitting between them. The germline V gene has CDR1 SQVTM and CDR2 ANQGSEA. DNA of the CDR3: TGCAGCGTTGATGAGGATACCTCTGGCTACACCTTC. Its protein product is CSVDEDTSGYTF.

This clone has more than one count but fewer than ten. V gene TRBV28 combines with J gene TRBJ1-2, with TRBD1 matching 7 bases. This CDR3 is built from 14 residues. V gave up 7 bases and J gave up 4 bases; unmatched junction bases: 9. Germline assignment: CDR1 MDHEN and CDR2 SYDVKM. The CDR3 sequence is CASKYPGQTYGYTF. CDR3 sequence (DNA): TGTGCCAGCAAATATCCGGGACAGACCTATGGCTACACCTTC.

The J gene is TRBJ1-5, the V gene TRBV19; D not resolved. Germline CDR1 LNHDA, CDR2 SQIVND (reference sequence). V dropped 3 bases and J dropped 2 bases, with 11 bases sitting between them. The CDR3 spans 15 residues. The CDR3 bases are TGTGCCAGTAGTATGGTAGGGAGGGGCAATCAGCCCCAGCATTTT. Translated, it gives CASSMVGRGNQPQHF.

Comment on this clone: Other DNA sequences in the sample encode the same CDR3. The chain uses TRBV5-1 and TRBJ2-7; D is unresolved. Trimming stripped 1 base from V and 3 bases from J, with 2 bases between. The CDR3 contains 11 residues. In germline, CDR1 is SGHRS, CDR2 YFSETQ. This CDR3 is CASSLFYEQYF. CDR3 in DNA: TGCGCCAGCAGCTTGTTCTACGAGCAGTACTTC.

This sequence joins TRBV18 and TRBJ2-3; 8 bases are shared with TRBD2. Germline loops: CDR1 KGHSH, CDR2 LQKENI. The J segment lost 2 bases and the V segment lost 5 bases, leaving 6 bases of the junction unmatched. The CDR3 is made up of 15 amino acids. CDR3 nucleotides: TGTGCCAGCTCAGCGGGAGGTTCCCTCACAGATACGCAGTATTTT. This gives the protein CASSAGGSLTDTQYF.

The CDR3 reads CASSLRDRGRYEQYF. The CDR3 bases are TGCGCCAGCAGCTTGAGGGACAGAGGCAGGTACGAGCAGTACTTC. The genes are TRBV5-1 and TRBJ2-7, with TRBD1 matching 7 bases. The V and J ends lost 1 base and 4 bases, in that order; junction bases with no gene match: 8. Germline assignment: CDR1 SGHRS and CDR2 YFSETQ. The CDR3 contains 15 residues.

There are a few counts of this clone. V and J are TRBV5-1 and TRBJ2-3; the match to TRBD2 covers 11 bases. Germline lookup yields CDR1 SGHRS and CDR2 YFSETQ. CDR3 size: 15 residues. V shed 4 bases, J shed 4 bases, and the junction held 5 bases outside the gene matches. DNA of the CDR3: TGCGCCAGCAGCCCTGGACTAGCGGGCCCAGATACGCAGTATTTT. It is translated as CASSPGLAGPDTQYF.

This chain links TRBV27 with TRBJ2-6, with D possibly being TRBD1 (5 bases). CDR1 and CDR2 (germline): MNHEY, SMNVEV (reference sequence). Trimming left V 5 bases short and J 3 bases short, with 17 bases between. This CDR3 region has 17 residues. CDR3 loop: CASSPSWGSGGANVLTF. The CDR3 DNA follows: TGTGCCAGCAGTCCCTCATGGGGCAGTGGTGGGGCCAACGTCCTGACTTTC.

The chain has TRBV7-9 and TRBJ1-1; D is perhaps TRBD1 (5 bases). V lost 5 bases and J 1 base, leaving 17 bases between the germline ends. Germline V CDR1 and CDR2: SEHNR, FQNEAQ (reference sequence). The CDR3 length is 16 residues. CDR3 coding DNA: TGTGCCAGCAGCCCTGGGGCTAGGGGCTCGAACACTGAAGCTTTCTTT. The encoded protein is CASSPGARGSNTEAFF. Combining the CDR3 with reference TRBV7-9 and TRBJ1-1 gives the whole variable domain DTGVSQNPRHKITKRGQNVTFRCDPISEHNRLYWYRQTLGQGPEFLTYFQNEAQLEKSRLLSDRFSAERPKGSFSTLEIQRTEQGDSAMYLCASSPGARGSNTEAFFGQGTRLTVV.

The chain joins TRBV5-1 to TRBJ2-4, with 14 bases matching TRBD2. Trimming cost V 4 bases and J 8 bases; bases outside gene matches: 11. This CDR3 has 17 amino acids. Germline V gene sequence: CDR1 SGHRS, CDR2 YFSETQ. CDR3 in DNA: TGCGCCAGCAGCATGATGACTAGCGGGAGGGCCGTAGACATTCAGTACTTC. It translates to CASSMMTSGRAVDIQYF.

In its sample, this clone was seen a few times. The chain recombines TRBV19 with TRBJ1-2; D might be TRBD1 (6 bases). The CDR3 loop spans 13 amino acids. The germline gives CDR1 LNHDA, CDR2 SQIVND (reference sequence). V lost 5 bases and J lost 0, with 7 bases in between. CDR3 region: CASSRDTNYGYTF. The CDR3, as DNA: TGTGCCAGTAGTCGGGACACTAACTATGGCTACACCTTC.

Notes on this clone: Additional DNA sequences in this sample encode the identical CDR3. Written as DNA, the CDR3 is TGCGCCAGCAGCTTGGGGGCAACTAATGAAAAACTGTTTTTT. This codes for CASSLGATNEKLFF. The chain carries TRBV5-1 and TRBJ1-4; the D is unclear. V gave up 0 bases and J gave up 0 bases, with 3 bases separating them. The V gene's germline CDR1 is SGHRS and CDR2 YFSETQ. The CDR3 runs 14 residues.

The gene calls are TRBV7-2 and TRBJ2-7; D unclear. V was cut by 3 bases and J by 3 bases, with 9 bases left in between. The CDR3 is 13 residues long. Germline assignment: CDR1 SGHTA and CDR2 FQGNSA. In DNA, the CDR3 is TGTGCCAGCAGCTTGAACAGCTACTACGAGCAGTACTTC. It encodes CASSLNSYYEQYF.

This clone was recorded a few times. Other DNA sequences of this sample code for an identical CDR3. This chain connects TRBV4-1 to TRBJ1-4; D is unresolved. The V gene lost 2 bases and the J gene lost 6 bases, with 4 bases spanning the gap. From germline, CDR1 is MGHRA and CDR2 YSYEKL. This CDR3 region has 12 residues. In nucleotides, the CDR3 is TGCGCCAGCAGCCAACCATATGAAAAACTGTTTTTT. It yields the protein CASSQPYEKLFF.

The chain has TRBV6-5 and TRBJ2-5; 8 bases are a match to TRBD1. V shed 4 bases and J 6 bases; nucleotides not matched to a gene: 10. The CDR3 loop spans 15 amino acids. Germline-derived CDR1 and CDR2 are MNHEY and SVGAGI. The CDR3 nucleotides read TGTGCCAGCAGTTCATTCGGACAGGGTCGGAAGACCCAGTACTTC. This codes for CASSSFGQGRKTQYF.

In this sample, this clone turned up many times. V usage is TRBV20-1 and J usage is TRBJ2-5, with 8 bases lining up with TRBD2. The CDR3 runs to 11 residues. CDR1 and CDR2 (germline): DFQATT, SNEGSKA (reference sequence). CDR3 DNA sequence: TGCTTACTAGCGGACCAAGAGACCCAGTACTTC. It translates to CLLADQETQYF.

V and J are TRBV9 and TRBJ2-3; TRBD2 might be the D (6 bases). This CDR3 is 17 amino acids long. CDR1 is SGDLS and CDR2 is YYNGEE in the germline V gene. Trimming removed 0 bases at V and 6 bases at J, with 20 bases between. The CDR3 sequence: CASSVEYPGAPPDTQYF. The CDR3 region has the DNA TGTGCCAGCAGCGTAGAATACCCGGGAGCGCCTCCGGATACGCAGTATTTT.

V and J are TRBV5-1 and TRBJ1-5; perhaps TRBD1 as D (6 bases). Trimming stripped 4 bases from V and 5 bases from J, with 13 bases between. In germline, CDR1 is SGHRS, CDR2 YFSETQ. The length of the CDR3 is 14 residues. CDR3 amino acids: CASSPLPGDQPQHF. Written as DNA, the CDR3 is TGCGCCAGCAGCCCACTCCCAGGGGATCAGCCCCAGCATTTT.